This passage covers 24 T cell receptor beta chains from one sample sequenced in a study of T cell changes during pregnancy in multiple sclerosis. Clones were sequenced by immunoSEQ multiplex PCR, and TCRdb holds only the in-frame ones, with some missing. The sample records about 93,000 clones, 80% to 95% being singletons. Here the sequenced sample was peripheral blood, taken after pregnancy. These receptors all stem from a female donor with multiple sclerosis, enrolled in a pregnancy study.

This chain joins TRBV13 and TRBJ2-1; 12 bases are shared with TRBD2. Germline CDR1 reads PRHDT; CDR2 reads FYEKMQ (reference sequence). The CDR3 is made up of 16 amino acids. V trimming: 4 bases; J trimming: 4 bases; junction bases outside the gene matches: 5. CDR3 region: CASSSTSGGLYNEQFF. The DNA of the CDR3 is TGTGCCAGCAGCTCAACTAGCGGGGGGCTTTACAATGAGCAGTTCTTC.

V is TRBV25-1 and J is TRBJ2-5, with 11 nucleotides matching TRBD2. Losses at the gene ends were 4 bases for V and 2 bases for J; bases not matched to a gene: 9. This CDR3 is 17 amino acids long. CDR1 MGHDK and CDR2 SYGVNS come from the germline V gene. As DNA, the CDR3 is TGTGCCAGCAGTGTCCTTCTAGCGGGAGGATGGCAAGAGACCCAGTACTTC. Encoded protein: CASSVLLAGGWQETQYF.

This chain links TRBV6-5 with TRBJ2-1; TRBD2 aligns across 7 bases. CDR3 length equals 16 residues. The ends lost 0 bases at V and 2 bases at J; junction bases unmatched: 4. Germline assignment: CDR1 MNHEY and CDR2 SVGAGI. DNA of the CDR3: TGTGCCAGCAGTTACTCATCGGGAGGCCCCTACAATGAGCAGTTCTTC. This sequence encodes CASSYSSGGPYNEQFF.

This chain links TRBV18 with TRBJ2-5, with 9 bases that match TRBD1. The V segment lost 4 bases and the J segment 4 bases; nucleotides outside the gene matches: 4. Germline V CDR1 and CDR2: KGHSH, LQKENI. The CDR3 covers 14 residues. CDR3 amino acids: CASSLDRGGETQYF. The CDR3 coding sequence is TGTGCCAGCTCACTTGACAGGGGGGGAGAGACCCAGTACTTC.

The V and J genes are TRBV19 and TRBJ2-7, with 14 positions matching TRBD2. V was clipped by 4 bases and J by 4 bases; unmatched bases: 9. The CDR3 loop spans 17 amino acids. Germline values: CDR1 LNHDA, CDR2 SQIVND (reference sequence). The chain's CDR3 is CASSTGTSGSLWYEQYF. Here the CDR3 DNA reads TGTGCCAGTAGTACCGGGACTAGCGGGAGCTTGTGGTACGAGCAGTACTTC.

The genes are TRBV2 and TRBJ1-2; D unresolved. Trimming shortened V by 5 bases and J by 8 bases, and 18 bases separated the two germline ends. CDR3 length: 14 amino acids. Germline-derived CDR1 and CDR2 are SNHLY and FYNNEI. CDR3 DNA: TGTGCCAGCAGTCGTCGGGGTTCATTCGGGGGCTACACCTTC. Its protein product is CASSRRGSFGGYTF.

In its sample, this clone ranks as medium-sized. The V call is TRBV2, the J call TRBJ1-2; the D is unclear. CDR3 length: 11 residues. V dropped 6 bases and J dropped 5 bases, with 7 bases sitting between them. The germline V gene encodes CDR1 SNHLY and CDR2 FYNNEI. The CDR3 loop reads CASSTLYGYTF. CDR3 coding DNA: TGTGCCAGCAGCACATTATATGGCTACACCTTC.

This chain uses TRBV7-9 with TRBJ2-7; perhaps TRBD1 as D (5 bases). The CDR3 is 12 amino acids. V was cut by 1 base and J by 8 bases, with 9 bases left in between. Germline V gene sequence: CDR1 SEHNR, CDR2 FQNEAQ (reference sequence). For the CDR3, the DNA is TGTGCCAGCAGCTTAGACCAGGGTAAGCAGTACTTC. Its translation is CASSLDQGKQYF.

The chain is built from TRBV5-1 and TRBJ2-3; D gene unclear. Germline values: CDR1 SGHRS, CDR2 YFSETQ. There are 13 residues in the CDR3. The V gene lost 0 bases and the J gene lost 1 base, with 3 bases spanning the gap. The CDR3 DNA is TGCGCCAGCAGCTTGGTCGGCACAGATACGCAGTATTTT. Encoded protein: CASSLVGTDTQYF.

V gene TRBV9 combines with J gene TRBJ1-1; D may be TRBD1 (6 bases). CDR1 and CDR2 (germline): SGDLS, YYNGEE. The CDR3 is 14 amino acids. V was clipped by 3 bases and J by 6 bases, with 15 bases between them. CDR3 nucleotide sequence: TGTGCCAGCAGCGCGGCCGGGGACAACCCTGAAGCTTTCTTT. Translated: CASSAAGDNPEAFF.

This chain joins TRBV7-9 and TRBJ2-1, with TRBD2 matching over 11 bases. The J segment lost 8 bases and the V segment lost 3 bases, leaving 9 bases of the junction unmatched. Germline lookup yields CDR1 SEHNR and CDR2 FQNEAQ (reference sequence). This CDR3 has 16 residues. The CDR3 sequence: CASSFPLAGGQDEQFF. The CDR3 nucleotides are TGTGCCAGCAGCTTCCCCTTAGCGGGGGGGCAAGATGAGCAGTTCTTC.

The genes are TRBV27 and TRBJ1-2, with D possibly being TRBD1 (6 bases). V dropped 6 bases and J dropped 5 bases, with 19 bases sitting between them. The germline V gene has CDR1 MNHEY and CDR2 SMNVEV (reference sequence). This CDR3 is built from 15 residues. This CDR3 is CASRLIGQLGYGYTF. The CDR3 region has the DNA TGTGCCAGCAGGCTTATTGGACAGCTAGGGTATGGCTACACCTTC.

The chain combines TRBV6-1 with TRBJ1-2, with TRBD1 matching 9 bases. J was trimmed by 7 bases and V by 8 bases; bases with no gene match: 11. Germline V gene lookup returns CDR1 MNHNS and CDR2 SASEGT. The CDR3 has 14 residues. CDR3 DNA: TGTGCCAGCCAATATCCGGGACAGGGTGGTGGCTACACCTTC. Protein: CASQYPGQGGGYTF.

The genes are TRBV11-2 and TRBJ1-2, with 7 nucleotides matching TRBD1. The V gene's germline CDR1 is SGHAT and CDR2 FQNNGV. J gave up 2 bases and V 4 bases, and 7 bases lay outside the gene matches. This CDR3 contains 15 residues. DNA of the CDR3: TGTGCCAGCAGCTCTGGGACAGTGAAAAACTATGGCTACACCTTC. Protein product: CASSSGTVKNYGYTF. Supplemented by reference TRBV11-2 and TRBJ1-2, the full variable domain reads EAGVAQSPRYKIIEKRQSVAFWCNPISGHATLYWYQQILGQGPKLLIQFQNNGVVDDSQLPKDRFSAERLKGVDSTLKIQPAKLEDSAVYLCASSSGTVKNYGYTFGSGTRLTVV.

The CDR3 is CASGSGLNTEAFF. DNA for the CDR3: TGTGCCAGCGGGTCAGGATTGAACACTGAAGCTTTCTTT. The chain has TRBV6-5 and TRBJ1-1, with D unclear. V lost 8 bases and J lost 0, with 10 bases in between. Per germline, CDR1 MNHEY and CDR2 SVGAGI. This CDR3 is 13 amino acids long.

This chain joins TRBV5-1 and TRBJ2-2; 9 nucleotides agree with TRBD1. The CDR3 consists of 15 residues. CDR1 and CDR2 (germline): SGHRS, YFSETQ. The trim removed 7 bases at V and 6 bases at J, leaving 10 bases unmatched. The CDR3 coding sequence is TGCGCCAGCGGACCCGGGACAGGGTTGTCCGGGGAGCTGTTTTTT. Its protein is CASGPGTGLSGELFF.

This chain joins TRBV5-1 and TRBJ2-7; 8 bases line up with TRBD1. The length of the CDR3 is 14 residues. J was trimmed by 3 bases and V by 4 bases; bases with no gene match: 6. Germline V gene sequence: CDR1 SGHRS, CDR2 YFSETQ. The chain's CDR3 is CASSQDRAYYEQYF. For the CDR3, the DNA is TGCGCCAGCAGCCAGGACAGGGCCTACTACGAGCAGTACTTC.

This chain links TRBV19 with TRBJ1-2, with D uncertain. In germline, CDR1 is LNHDA, CDR2 SQIVND (reference sequence). This CDR3 is 14 amino acids long. V lost 4 bases to trimming and J lost 4 bases, with 13 bases between them. The chain's CDR3 is CASSKDGELYGYTF. Here the CDR3 DNA reads TGTGCCAGTAGTAAGGACGGGGAGCTCTATGGCTACACCTTC.

The gene calls are TRBV6-5 and TRBJ2-5; TRBD1 aligns across 7 bases. Looked up from germline, CDR1 is MNHEY and CDR2 is SVGAGI. This CDR3 comprises 14 residues. V shed 8 bases and J 4 bases; nucleotides not matched to a gene: 10. CDR3 protein: CASGDRGGIETQYF. Written as DNA, the CDR3 is TGTGCCAGCGGGGACAGAGGTGGGATAGAGACCCAGTACTTC.

The J gene is TRBJ2-2, the V gene TRBV5-6; TRBD2 might be the D (6 bases). Germline V gives CDR1 SGHDT, CDR2 YYEEEE. V dropped 0 bases and J dropped 6 bases, with 6 bases sitting between them. The CDR3 totals 13 residues. The DNA of the CDR3 is TGTGCCAGCAGCTTGGGGGGGGCCGGGGAGCTGTTTTTT. Translation: CASSLGGAGELFF.

A remark on this clone: One end of the junction is discordant with germline, which a read error may explain. This sequence joins TRBV11-2 and TRBJ2-2, with 7 bases lining up with TRBD2. Looked up from germline, CDR1 is SGHAT and CDR2 is FQNNGV. The CDR3 totals 14 residues. The CDR3, as DNA: TGTGCCAGCAGCCCCAGCGGGAACGCCGGGGAGCTGTTTTTT. Protein product: CASSPSGNAGELFF.

The count of this clone is one. The chain has TRBV6-1 and TRBJ2-1, with D perhaps matching TRBD1 (6 bases). Germline V gene data show CDR1 as MNHNS and CDR2 as SASEGT. Trimming took 3 bases from V and 4 from J, leaving 16 bases between them. The CDR3 is 16 amino acids. The CDR3 region has the DNA TGTGCCAGCAGTGATACAGGGAAGGAAATATACAATGAGCAGTTCTTC. The encoded protein is CASSDTGKEIYNEQFF.

This clone appeared a single time. The rearrangement uses TRBV30 and TRBJ1-6; D is possibly TRBD1 (5 bases). Germline V gene data show CDR1 as GTSNPN and CDR2 as SVGIG (reference sequence). The CDR3 extends over 15 amino acids. Trimming took 0 bases from V and 5 from J, leaving 11 bases between them. CDR3 region: CAWSVQEINNSPLHF. CDR3 DNA sequence: TGTGCCTGGAGTGTACAGGAGATTAATAATTCACCCCTCCACTTT.

This rearrangement joins TRBV18 to TRBJ1-2, with D unresolved. Germline V CDR1 and CDR2: KGHSH, LQKENI. V gave up 2 bases and J gave up 8 bases, with 18 bases separating them. The CDR3 consists of 15 residues. The CDR3: CASSPITTRSRGYTF. CDR3 nucleotide sequence: TGTGCCAGCTCACCAATAACAACAAGGTCGCGGGGCTACACCTTC.